This T cell receptor beta chain is from a study of identical twins. Whole-study results and caveats: Among out-of-frame alpha sequences shared by twins, low generation probability occurred in excess. Insertions ran lower in abundant cord blood beta clonotypes, though not in memory repertoires.

For this clonotype: What it recognizes is unknown.

The CDR3 extends over 14 amino acids. Trimming stripped 3 bases from V and 9 bases from J, with 18 bases between. CDR1 and CDR2 (germline): DFQATT, SNEGSKA (reference sequence). TCRdb itself ran the 5' RACE reads through MiXCR, one entry per CDR3 protein. The sample consists of 450,000 to 650,000 distinct CDR3 sequences, 15% of them appearing once. The same sample was also used in a study of yellow fever vaccine responses in identical twins. This second study notes: Twins reportedly appeared to share part of their vaccine T cell response while keeping part individual.

The sequence was collected from a woman aged 18 to 35 in good health. The sample comprised CD4+ T cells sorted from blood. V and J are TRBV20-1 and TRBJ2-1; maybe TRBD2 (6 bases). CDR3 nucleotide sequence: TGCAGTGCTAGTTCGGGACCGATGGGGGGTGAGCAGTTCTTC. This gives the protein CSASSGPMGGEQFF.